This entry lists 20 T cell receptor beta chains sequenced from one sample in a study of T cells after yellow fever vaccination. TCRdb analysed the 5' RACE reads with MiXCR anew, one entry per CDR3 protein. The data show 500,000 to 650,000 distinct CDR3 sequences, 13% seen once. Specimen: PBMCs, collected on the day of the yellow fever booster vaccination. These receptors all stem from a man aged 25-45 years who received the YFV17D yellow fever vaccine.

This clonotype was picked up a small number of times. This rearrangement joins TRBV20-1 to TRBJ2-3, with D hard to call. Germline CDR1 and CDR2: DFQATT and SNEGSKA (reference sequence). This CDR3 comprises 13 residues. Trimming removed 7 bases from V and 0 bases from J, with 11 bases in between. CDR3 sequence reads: CSVEQPSTDTQYF. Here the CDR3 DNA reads TGCAGTGTTGAACAGCCTAGCACAGATACGCAGTATTTT.

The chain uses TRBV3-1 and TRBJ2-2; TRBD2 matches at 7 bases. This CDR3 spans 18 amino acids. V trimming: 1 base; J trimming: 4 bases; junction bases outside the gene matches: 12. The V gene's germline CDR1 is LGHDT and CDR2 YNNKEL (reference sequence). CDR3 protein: CASSQVKGTGGRTGELFF. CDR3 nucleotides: TGTGCCAGCAGCCAAGTGAAAGGAACGGGAGGACGCACCGGGGAGCTGTTTTTT.

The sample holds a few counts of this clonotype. CDR3 sequence: CASSLWATDTQYF. In nucleotides, the CDR3 is TGCGCCAGCAGCTTGTGGGCGACGGATACGCAGTATTTT. The chain is built from TRBV5-1 and TRBJ2-3, with D unresolved. Germline values: CDR1 SGHRS, CDR2 YFSETQ. V lost 1 base, J lost 6 bases, and 9 bases lay in between. This CDR3 has 13 residues.

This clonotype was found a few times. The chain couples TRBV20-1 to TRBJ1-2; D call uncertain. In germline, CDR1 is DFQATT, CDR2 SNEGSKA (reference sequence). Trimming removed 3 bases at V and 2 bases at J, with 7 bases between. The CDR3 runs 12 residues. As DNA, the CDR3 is TGCAGTGCTAGGCCCGGGAACTATGGCTACACCTTC. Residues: CSARPGNYGYTF.

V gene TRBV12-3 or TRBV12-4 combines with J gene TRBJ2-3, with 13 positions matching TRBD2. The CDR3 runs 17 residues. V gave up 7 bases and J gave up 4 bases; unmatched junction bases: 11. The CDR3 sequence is CASIRGTSGTPADTQYF. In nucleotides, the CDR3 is TGTGCCAGCATCCGCGGGACTAGCGGGACCCCCGCAGATACGCAGTATTTT.

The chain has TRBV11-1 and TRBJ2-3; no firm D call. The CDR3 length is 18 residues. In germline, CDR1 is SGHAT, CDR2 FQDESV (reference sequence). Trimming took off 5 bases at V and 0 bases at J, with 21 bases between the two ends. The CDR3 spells CASSTADNSATSTDTQYF. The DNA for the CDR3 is TGTGCCAGCAGCACAGCCGATAACTCAGCGACTAGCACAGATACGCAGTATTTT.

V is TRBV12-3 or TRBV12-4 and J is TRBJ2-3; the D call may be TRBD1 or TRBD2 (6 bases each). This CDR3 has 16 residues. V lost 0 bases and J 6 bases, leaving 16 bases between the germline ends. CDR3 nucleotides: TGTGCCAGCAGTTTAGCGCGGTTGACAGGAGGGGATACGCAGTATTTT. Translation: CASSLARLTGGDTQYF.

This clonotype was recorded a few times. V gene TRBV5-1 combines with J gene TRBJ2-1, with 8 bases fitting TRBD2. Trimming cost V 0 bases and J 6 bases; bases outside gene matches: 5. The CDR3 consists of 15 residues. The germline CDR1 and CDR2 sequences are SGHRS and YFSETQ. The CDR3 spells CASSLAGTSFNEQFF. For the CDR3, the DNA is TGCGCCAGCAGCTTGGCTGGGACTAGTTTCAATGAGCAGTTCTTC.

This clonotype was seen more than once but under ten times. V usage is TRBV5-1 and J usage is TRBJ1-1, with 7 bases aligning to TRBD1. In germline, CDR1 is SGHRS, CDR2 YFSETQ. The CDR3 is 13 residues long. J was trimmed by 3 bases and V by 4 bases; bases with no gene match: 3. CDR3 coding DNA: TGCGCCAGCAGCCAAACAGGGGACACTGAAGCTTTCTTT. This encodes CASSQTGDTEAFF.

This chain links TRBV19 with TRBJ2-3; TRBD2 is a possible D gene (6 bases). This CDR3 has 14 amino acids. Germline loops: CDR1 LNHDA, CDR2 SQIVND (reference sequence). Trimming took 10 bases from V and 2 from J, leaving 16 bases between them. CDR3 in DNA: TGTGCCACCGCCGAATGGGGGGACACAGATACGCAGTATTTT. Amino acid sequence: CATAEWGDTDTQYF.

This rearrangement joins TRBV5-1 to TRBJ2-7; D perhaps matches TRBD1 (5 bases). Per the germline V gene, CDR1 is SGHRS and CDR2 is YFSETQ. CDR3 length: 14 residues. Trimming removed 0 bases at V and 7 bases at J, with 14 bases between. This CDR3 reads CASSLEAGLTEQYF. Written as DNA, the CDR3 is TGCGCCAGCAGCTTGGAGGCAGGGTTAACTGAGCAGTACTTC.

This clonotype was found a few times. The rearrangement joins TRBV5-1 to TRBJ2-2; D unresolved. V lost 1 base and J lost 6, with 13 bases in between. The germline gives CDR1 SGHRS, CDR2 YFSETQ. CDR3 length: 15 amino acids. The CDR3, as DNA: TGCGCCAGCAGCTTGTCCCGACTGGGTGCCGGGGAGCTGTTTTTT. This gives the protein CASSLSRLGAGELFF.

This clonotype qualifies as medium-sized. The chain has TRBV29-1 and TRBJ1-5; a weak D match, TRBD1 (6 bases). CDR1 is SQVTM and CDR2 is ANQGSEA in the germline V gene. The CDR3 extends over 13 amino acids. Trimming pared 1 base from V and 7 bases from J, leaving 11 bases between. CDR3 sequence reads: CSVEGERGQPQHF. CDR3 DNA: TGCAGCGTTGAAGGTGAAAGGGGGCAGCCCCAGCATTTT.

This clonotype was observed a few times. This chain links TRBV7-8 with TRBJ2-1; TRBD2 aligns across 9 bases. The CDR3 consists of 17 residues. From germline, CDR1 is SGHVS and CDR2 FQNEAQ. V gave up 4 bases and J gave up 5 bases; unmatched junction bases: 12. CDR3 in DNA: TGTGCCAGCAGCTCGCCCGCGACTAGCGGCCTAAACAATGAGCAGTTCTTC. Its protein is CASSSPATSGLNNEQFF.

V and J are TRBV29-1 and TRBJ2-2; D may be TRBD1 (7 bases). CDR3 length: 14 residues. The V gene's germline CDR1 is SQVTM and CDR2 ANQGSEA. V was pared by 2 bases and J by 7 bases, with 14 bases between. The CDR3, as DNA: TGCAGCGTTGAACAGGGGGGTAATGTCGGGGAGCTGTTTTTT. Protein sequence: CSVEQGGNVGELFF.

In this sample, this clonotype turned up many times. CDR3 sequence (DNA): TGCAGTGCTAGGGACTTCCGGGGTGAATACAATGAGCAGTTCTTC. Its protein is CSARDFRGEYNEQFF. This chain joins TRBV20-1 and TRBJ2-1, with D possibly TRBD2 on 5 matching bases. The V and J ends lost 3 bases and 4 bases respectively, with 16 bases between them. The CDR3 consists of 15 residues. CDR1 and CDR2 (germline): DFQATT, SNEGSKA (reference sequence).

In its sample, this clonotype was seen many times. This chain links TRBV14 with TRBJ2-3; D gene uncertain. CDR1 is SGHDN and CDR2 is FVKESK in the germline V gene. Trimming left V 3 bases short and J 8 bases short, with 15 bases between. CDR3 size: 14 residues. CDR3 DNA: TGTGCCAGCAGCCAGAATACACTGCCCGGTACGCAGTATTTT. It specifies CASSQNTLPGTQYF.

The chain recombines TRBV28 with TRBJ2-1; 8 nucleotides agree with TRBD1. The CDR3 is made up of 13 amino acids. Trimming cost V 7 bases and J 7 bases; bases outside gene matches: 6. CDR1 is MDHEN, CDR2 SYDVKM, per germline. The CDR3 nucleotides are TGTGCCAGCACCACAGGGGGTCGTAATGAGCAGTTCTTC. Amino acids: CASTTGGRNEQFF.

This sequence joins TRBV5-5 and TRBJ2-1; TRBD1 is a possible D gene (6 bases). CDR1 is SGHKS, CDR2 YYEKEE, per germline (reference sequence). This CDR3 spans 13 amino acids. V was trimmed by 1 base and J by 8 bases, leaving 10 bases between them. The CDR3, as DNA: TGTGCCAGCAGCTTGCAGGGGTCCCATGAGCAGTTCTTC. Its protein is CASSLQGSHEQFF.

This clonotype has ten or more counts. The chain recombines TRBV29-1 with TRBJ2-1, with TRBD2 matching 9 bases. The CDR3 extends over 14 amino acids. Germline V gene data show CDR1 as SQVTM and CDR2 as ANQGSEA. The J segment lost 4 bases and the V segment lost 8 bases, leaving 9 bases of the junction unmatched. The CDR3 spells CSRTAGGVYNEQFF. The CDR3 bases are TGCAGCCGCACAGCGGGAGGAGTATACAATGAGCAGTTCTTC.